Listed here are 32 T cell receptor beta chains from one sample, sequenced in a study of T cell responses to AZD1222 COVID-19 vaccine. Repertoires were generated with immunoSEQ multiplex PCR, while TCRdb's copy carries only in-frame clones and drops some. The top ten clones hold around 4.1% of a sample with 120,000 to 150,000 clones, around 86% of them seen once. Sequencing used peripheral blood, obtained on day 0 of MenACWY control vaccination. These receptors came from an adult in good health.

The chain is built from TRBV6-5 and TRBJ2-5, with D perhaps matching TRBD2 (5 bases). Deletions cut 6 bases from V and 4 bases from J, with 15 bases between. There are 14 residues in the CDR3. Germline loops: CDR1 MNHEY, CDR2 SVGAGI. The CDR3: CASSLPGNGETQYF. The CDR3, as DNA: TGTGCCAGCAGCCTTCCCGGGAATGGAGAGACCCAGTACTTC.

CDR3 protein: CASSLAHPPKTQYF. In DNA, the CDR3 is TGTGCCAGCAGCTTAGCGCACCCTCCCAAGACCCAGTACTTC. J is TRBJ2-5 and V is TRBV28, with TRBD2 as a possible D gene (5 bases). V shed 6 bases and J shed 6 bases, with 17 bases lying between them. The V gene's germline CDR1 is MDHEN and CDR2 SYDVKM. The CDR3 totals 14 residues.

This clone was seen a single time. The V gene is TRBV4-1, the J gene TRBJ1-4; D is unresolved. Germline-derived CDR1 and CDR2 are MGHRA and YSYEKL. V lost 0 bases, J lost 1 base, and 9 bases lay in between. This CDR3 has 16 amino acids. Here the CDR3 reads CASSQETTVTNEKLFF. CDR3 nucleotides: TGCGCCAGCAGCCAAGAGACAACGGTAACTAATGAAAAACTGTTTTTT.

This clone turned up a few times. The genes are TRBV5-4 and TRBJ2-3; 9 bases fit TRBD1. J gave up 5 bases and V 2 bases, and 3 bases lay outside the gene matches. Germline loops: CDR1 SGHNT, CDR2 YYREEE (reference sequence). The CDR3 extends over 14 amino acids. CDR3 nucleotides: TGTGCCAGCAGCTTCCGGGACAGGGTAGATACGCAGTATTTT. Translating gives CASSFRDRVDTQYF.

The chain has TRBV5-4 and TRBJ2-2; no clear D. CDR3 length equals 15 residues. CDR1 and CDR2 (germline): SGHNT, YYREEE (reference sequence). V lost 0 bases and J lost 3, with 9 bases in between. The CDR3 reads CASSLGQRDTGELFF. CDR3 coding DNA: TGTGCCAGCAGCTTGGGGCAACGTGACACCGGGGAGCTGTTTTTT.

The chain has TRBV7-2 and TRBJ2-7; D gene unclear. The CDR3 has 14 residues. Germline lookup yields CDR1 SGHTA and CDR2 FQGNSA. Between the trimmed V and J ends, which lost 5 bases and 0 bases, there was a span of 11 bases. CDR3 sequence reads: CASSPGPPSYEQYF. Here the CDR3 DNA reads TGTGCCAGCAGCCCTGGCCCGCCCTCCTACGAGCAGTACTTC.

The chain links TRBV6-5 to TRBJ1-2, with 7 bases identical to TRBD1. CDR3 length: 15 amino acids. Trimming removed 6 bases from V and 0 bases from J; junction bases left unmatched: 7. CDR1 and CDR2 from the germline V gene are MNHEY and SVGAGI. CDR3 loop: CASSGQVVANYGYTF. As DNA, the CDR3 is TGTGCCAGCAGCGGACAGGTTGTGGCTAACTATGGCTACACCTTC.

The rearrangement joins TRBV5-5 to TRBJ1-2, with TRBD1 matching 7 bases. V gave up 0 bases and J gave up 6 bases; unmatched junction bases: 5. This CDR3 is built from 14 residues. From germline, CDR1 is SGHKS and CDR2 YYEKEE (reference sequence). CDR3 coding DNA: TGTGCCAGCAGCTTGGTGGCAGGGGGGCATGGCTACACCTTC. It encodes CASSLVAGGHGYTF. Full variable domain (outside the CDR3, taken from reference TRBV5-5 and TRBJ1-2): DAGVTQSPTHLIKTRGQQVTLRCSPISGHKSVSWYQQVLGQGPQFIFQYYEKEERGRGNFPDRFSARQFPNYSSELNVNALLLGDSALYLCASSLVAGGHGYTFGSGTRLTVV.

This chain joins TRBV27 and TRBJ1-4; the D gene is possibly TRBD1 (6 bases). This CDR3 has 16 amino acids. Trimming took 4 bases from V and 4 from J, leaving 16 bases between them. Germline lookup yields CDR1 MNHEY and CDR2 SMNVEV (reference sequence). In DNA, the CDR3 is TGTGCCAGCAGTTCGGGATACAGGGCGAATAATGAAAAACTGTTTTTT. Translated: CASSSGYRANNEKLFF.

The chain joins TRBV5-1 to TRBJ1-4, with D hard to call. Trimming shortened V by 1 base and J by 2 bases, and 9 bases separated the two germline ends. The CDR3 extends over 15 amino acids. Germline assignment: CDR1 SGHRS and CDR2 YFSETQ. In nucleotides, the CDR3 is TGCGCCAGCAGCTTGATGGGATCGACTAATGAAAAACTGTTTTTT. It yields the protein CASSLMGSTNEKLFF.

The V and J genes are TRBV18 and TRBJ1-5, with D unclear. CDR3 length: 15 amino acids. Germline-derived CDR1 and CDR2 are KGHSH and LQKENI. The V and J ends lost 6 bases and 0 bases respectively, with 12 bases between them. As DNA, the CDR3 is TGTGCCAGCTCGCCGGATGGCTATAGCAATCAGCCCCAGCATTTT. Translated, it gives CASSPDGYSNQPQHF. The whole variable domain, remainder taken from reference TRBV18 and TRBJ1-5, is NAGVMQNPRHLVRRRGQEARLRCSPMKGHSHVYWYRQLPEEGLKFMVYLQKENIIDESGMPKERFSAEFPKEGPSILRIQQVVRGDSAAYFCASSPDGYSNQPQHFGDGTRLSIL.

The chain links TRBV18 to TRBJ2-2; D not certain. The CDR3 spans 16 residues. CDR1 is KGHSH and CDR2 is LQKENI in the germline V gene. The ends were cut back, 3 bases at V and 0 bases at J, with 11 bases in the middle. The CDR3, as DNA: TGTGCCAGCTCACCTCGGCCAGACGCGAACACCGGGGAGCTGTTTTTT. Protein product: CASSPRPDANTGELFF. The variable domain in full, completed from reference TRBV18 and TRBJ2-2, reads NAGVMQNPRHLVRRRGQEARLRCSPMKGHSHVYWYRQLPEEGLKFMVYLQKENIIDESGMPKERFSAEFPKEGPSILRIQQVVRGDSAAYFCASSPRPDANTGELFFGEGSRLTVL.

This clone has just one count. CDR3 sequence (DNA): TGTGCCAGCAGCCCAAATTTGGCGGGACAGGGTAATTCACCCCTCCACTTT. It codes for CASSPNLAGQGNSPLHF. The V gene is TRBV7-8, the J gene TRBJ1-6; 9 nucleotides align to TRBD1. Germline assignment: CDR1 SGHVS and CDR2 FQNEAQ. This CDR3 is 17 amino acids long. V lost 5 bases and J lost 6; bases outside the gene matches: 11.

This clone was picked up a small number of times. The rearrangement links TRBV30 to TRBJ1-2, with 11 nucleotides matching TRBD1. The V segment lost 3 bases and the J segment 2 bases; nucleotides outside the gene matches: 5. Germline-derived CDR1 and CDR2 are GTSNPN and SVGIG (reference sequence). The CDR3 is made up of 15 amino acids. The CDR3, as DNA: TGTGCCTGGAGGAAGGGACAGGGGGTAAACTATGGCTACACCTTC. It specifies CAWRKGQGVNYGYTF.

This chain links TRBV5-1 with TRBJ1-6; TRBD1 matches 7 bases. The CDR3 totals 14 residues. Germline CDR1 is SGHRS and CDR2 is YFSETQ. V lost 4 bases, J lost 9 bases, and 7 bases stayed unmatched. The CDR3 coding sequence is TGCGCCAGCAGCCTTGACAGGGCGGCTTCACCCCTCCACTTT. It encodes CASSLDRAASPLHF.

Details on this clone: This is likely a read error, given that the CDR3 carries no conserved phenylalanine or tryptophan at its end. The DNA is omitted, as the CDR3 cannot be located on it reliably, and the CDR3 follows TCRdb's listing. The chain uses TRBV5-1 and TRBJ1-4. The CDR3 sequence runs 10 residues, both termini included. Looked up from germline, CDR1 is SGHRS and CDR2 is YFSETQ. CDR3 sequence reads: CASSLVNSTP.

The chain combines TRBV28 with TRBJ1-5, with TRBD1 as a possible D gene (6 bases). The CDR3 totals 15 residues. Germline-derived CDR1 and CDR2 are MDHEN and SYDVKM. Deletions cut 3 bases from V and 3 bases from J, with 12 bases between. CDR3: CASSFAGAYNQPQHF. The DNA for the CDR3 is TGTGCCAGCAGTTTTGCAGGGGCCTACAATCAGCCCCAGCATTTT.

The rearrangement joins TRBV2 to TRBJ1-1; the D gene is possibly TRBD1 (5 bases). The CDR3 has 14 amino acids. Germline V CDR1 and CDR2: SNHLY, FYNNEI. V dropped 0 bases and J dropped 7 bases, with 12 bases sitting between them. The CDR3 loop is CASSEARGGGEAFF. Written as DNA, the CDR3 is TGTGCCAGCAGTGAAGCGAGGGGCGGGGGTGAAGCTTTCTTT.

The chain uses TRBV4-1 and TRBJ1-3, with D hard to call. Per germline, CDR1 MGHRA and CDR2 YSYEKL. This CDR3 comprises 15 residues. Trimming removed 0 bases at V and 4 bases at J, with 10 bases between. The chain's CDR3 is CASSQEWGGGNTIYF. The CDR3 DNA sequence: TGCGCCAGCAGCCAAGAGTGGGGAGGAGGAAACACCATATATTTT.

The rearrangement uses TRBV2 and TRBJ2-2; the D gene is possibly TRBD1 (5 bases). Germline V lookup: CDR1 SNHLY, CDR2 FYNNEI. The CDR3 loop spans 16 amino acids. Trimming took off 6 bases at V and 7 bases at J, with 21 bases between the two ends. In DNA, the CDR3 is TGTGCCAGCAGCCCTACAGGACGGTCATCGGGCGGGGAGCTGTTTTTT. Encoded protein: CASSPTGRSSGGELFF.

The V gene is TRBV19, the J gene TRBJ2-2, with 11 bases lining up with TRBD2. The CDR3 sequence is 17 residues long. Per the germline V gene, CDR1 is LNHDA and CDR2 is SQIVND (reference sequence). V trimming: 6 bases; J trimming: 4 bases; junction bases outside the gene matches: 10. The CDR3 sequence is CASSISGGETLTGELFF. CDR3 nucleotide sequence: TGTGCCAGTAGCATTAGCGGGGGGGAAACACTCACCGGGGAGCTGTTTTTT.

The genes are TRBV18 and TRBJ2-7; TRBD1 aligns across 7 bases. CDR1 KGHSH and CDR2 LQKENI come from the germline V gene. The J segment lost 11 bases and the V segment lost 4 bases, leaving 8 bases of the junction unmatched. This CDR3 is 12 amino acids long. The CDR3 loop reads CASSQSDREKYF. The CDR3 nucleotides read TGTGCCAGCTCACAATCCGACAGGGAAAAGTACTTC.

The chain uses TRBV28 and TRBJ1-1, with D hard to call. Trimming stripped 6 bases from V and 1 base from J, with 9 bases between. Looked up from germline, CDR1 is MDHEN and CDR2 is SYDVKM. This CDR3 comprises 13 residues. CDR3 nucleotides: TGTGCCAGCAGCCTAATGTGGAACACTGAAGCTTTCTTT. This sequence encodes CASSLMWNTEAFF.

V gene TRBV5-1 combines with J gene TRBJ2-7, with D perhaps matching TRBD1 (6 bases). The CDR3 loop spans 15 amino acids. The germline V and J ends were trimmed by 4 bases and 3 bases, with 17 bases remaining between them. Germline CDR1 is SGHRS and CDR2 is YFSETQ. The CDR3 DNA reads as TGCGCCAGCAGCCTGAGTATGGCAGGGGTCTACGAGCAGTACTTC. Translation: CASSLSMAGVYEQYF. Combining the CDR3 with reference TRBV5-1 and TRBJ2-7 gives the whole variable domain KAGVTQTPRYLIKTRGQQVTLSCSPISGHRSVSWYQQTPGQGLQFLFEYFSETQRNKGNFPGRFSGRQFSNSRSEMNVSTLELGDSALYLCASSLSMAGVYEQYFGPGTRLTVT.

The CDR3 spells CASSFSRQHPFNYGYTF. For the CDR3, the DNA is TGTGCCAGCAGTTTTAGTAGGCAGCATCCCTTTAACTATGGCTACACCTTC. The V and J genes are TRBV27 and TRBJ1-2; D remains unclear. CDR3 length: 17 residues. Germline assignment: CDR1 MNHEY and CDR2 SMNVEV (reference sequence). The V end was cut by 3 bases, the J end by 1 base, with 18 bases between.

This clone was seen only once. The rearrangement joins TRBV28 to TRBJ1-1; no clear D gene. This CDR3 region has 16 residues. Germline-derived CDR1 and CDR2 are MDHEN and SYDVKM. The ends were cut back, 6 bases at V and 4 bases at J, with 21 bases in the middle. Here the CDR3 reads CASSPAGLERRTEAFF. For the CDR3, the DNA is TGTGCCAGCAGCCCCGCCGGGCTCGAACGGCGCACTGAAGCTTTCTTT.

CDR3 DNA sequence: TGCGCCAGCAGCCCCATCTCGCGGTCCTATAATTCACCCCTCCACTTT. It codes for CASSPISRSYNSPLHF. The chain carries TRBV5-1 and TRBJ1-6; D uncertain. Germline V gives CDR1 SGHRS, CDR2 YFSETQ. CDR3 length equals 16 residues. Trimming shortened V by 4 bases and J by 1 base, and 12 bases separated the two germline ends.

The chain links TRBV14 to TRBJ1-6; D is ambiguous. Germline V gene sequence: CDR1 SGHDN, CDR2 FVKESK. The CDR3 is 15 residues long. The ends were cut back, 4 bases at V and 9 bases at J, with 16 bases in the middle. CDR3 amino acids: CASSLFGQLGSPLHF. CDR3 sequence (DNA): TGTGCCAGCAGCCTCTTCGGGCAGCTAGGTTCACCCCTCCACTTT.

The V and J genes are TRBV9 and TRBJ1-5; no definite D call. This CDR3 spans 14 amino acids. Trimming left V 3 bases short and J 0 bases short, with 7 bases between. Germline CDR1 and CDR2: SGDLS and YYNGEE. CDR3 in amino acids: CASSAAGSNQPQHF. DNA for the CDR3: TGTGCCAGCAGCGCCGCAGGTAGCAATCAGCCCCAGCATTTT.

This chain links TRBV9 with TRBJ1-1; no clear D gene. Germline V CDR1 and CDR2: SGDLS, YYNGEE. The V and J ends lost 0 bases and 1 base respectively, with 4 bases between them. The CDR3 covers 13 residues. CDR3 loop: CASSVEGNTEAFF. CDR3 nucleotide sequence: TGTGCCAGCAGCGTAGAAGGGAACACTGAAGCTTTCTTT.

The chain has TRBV7-8 and TRBJ1-5; no clear D gene. In germline, CDR1 is SGHVS, CDR2 FQNEAQ. Trimming removed 6 bases at V and 3 bases at J, with 6 bases between. There are 12 residues in the CDR3. In DNA form, the CDR3 reads TGTGCCAGCAGTACAGACAATCAGCCCCAGCATTTT. Its protein is CASSTDNQPQHF.

The rearrangement uses TRBV3-1 (or the pseudogene TRBV3-2) and TRBJ1-4; D gene unclear. The V gene lost 4 bases and the J gene lost 5 bases, with 5 bases spanning the gap. The CDR3 is made up of 12 amino acids. Germline V gene data show CDR1 as LGHDT and CDR2 as YNNKEL (reference sequence). This CDR3 reads CASSLGNEKLFF. In DNA form, the CDR3 reads TGTGCCAGCAGCCTTGGGAATGAAAAACTGTTTTTT.